The 5 T cell receptor beta chains presented below share a single source sample, sequenced in a study of T-cell reconstitution after alpha-beta-depleted transplantation in children. During its preparation, the TCRbeta library received unique molecular identifiers. A single record per CDR3 protein comes from TCRdb applying MiXCR to the PCR reads. Of about 300,000 distinct CDR3 sequences in the sample, over 7.5% were seen once. The antigens of these receptors remain unknown. Findings and caveats of the study: One year after transplant, T-cell counts and diversity came mostly from newly produced T cells.

The material was peripheral blood, obtained 360 days after TCRalphabeta/CD19-depleted stem cell transplant. These receptors all stem from a female patient aged 2 to 10 who had a stem cell transplant for Fanconi anemia, so the T cells may come from the graft donor.

This clonotype was seen many times. The rearrangement uses TRBV20-1 and TRBJ1-1, with TRBD1 identical over 7 bases. CDR1 DFQATT and CDR2 SNEGSKA come from the germline V gene (reference sequence). The CDR3 is 16 residues long. V dropped 3 bases and J dropped 6; count of bases not matched to a gene: 16. The CDR3 DNA is TGCAGTGCTAGGCCCCCTCCTCCGGGACAGACGTCTGAAGCTTTCTTT. This encodes CSARPPPPGQTSEAFF.

At least ten counts were recorded for this clonotype. The V and J genes are TRBV4-2 and TRBJ1-1; 7 positions agree with TRBD1. V lost 4 bases and J lost 1; bases outside the gene matches: 3. In germline, CDR1 is LGHNA, CDR2 YNFKEQ. The CDR3 extends over 14 amino acids. The CDR3 nucleotides are TGTGCCAGCAGCCCTGACAGGGAGAACACTGAAGCTTTCTTT. Translating gives CASSPDRENTEAFF.

CDR3 in amino acids: CASSQDLSMRGNYGYTF. The CDR3 nucleotides read TGTGCCAGCAGCCAAGATCTTTCGATGAGGGGGAACTATGGCTACACCTTC. This rearrangement joins TRBV3-1 to TRBJ1-2; tentative D call: TRBD1 (6 bases). Trimming took 0 bases from V and 2 from J, leaving 16 bases between them. Germline values: CDR1 LGHDT, CDR2 YNNKEL (reference sequence). This CDR3 has 17 residues.

This clonotype was detected many times. The chain is built from TRBV10-3 and TRBJ1-2, with D possibly TRBD1 on 5 matching bases. Germline CDR1 is ENHRY and CDR2 is SYGVKD. Trimming removed 0 bases from V and 5 bases from J, with 7 bases in between. The CDR3 spans 13 residues. CDR3 in amino acids: CAISESSGYGYTF. The CDR3 DNA sequence: TGTGCCATCAGTGAGTCGTCAGGGTATGGCTACACCTTC.

V and J are TRBV6-1 and TRBJ1-1, with D perhaps matching TRBD1 (5 bases). This CDR3 region has 15 residues. The germline CDR1 and CDR2 sequences are MNHNS and SASEGT. V lost 5 bases to trimming and J lost 4 bases, with 17 bases between them. This CDR3 reads CASSPPRGGGTEAFF. In DNA, the CDR3 is TGTGCCAGCAGTCCCCCGAGGGGAGGTGGCACTGAAGCTTTCTTT.